This TCR beta chain was retrieved from a study of T cell repertoires in ileal Crohn's disease. Overall study context: All patients had surgery for stricturing (approximately 60%) or penetrating (39%) disease.

Regarding the study as a whole: Clonal expansions were more frequent in active smokers than non-smokers at surgery. Endoscopic recurrence occurred in every patient whose clonality exceeded 26.8%.

Sequencing used immunoSEQ multiplex PCR; TCRdb keeps in-frame clones, though not all of them. The sample gives 30,000 to 35,000 clones, over 75% of which show up once; around a fifth is in the top ten. Trimming removed 7 bases from V and 0 bases from J; junction bases left unmatched: 3. The germline CDR1 and CDR2 sequences are SGHRS and YFSETQ. This CDR3 has 14 residues. Points on this clone: Its cognate antigen is unknown.

The sample consisted of ileal tissue. This sequence was found in an adult with Crohn's disease. The V call is TRBV5-1, the J call TRBJ1-4; 7 nucleotides align to TRBD1. The CDR3 DNA sequence: TGCGCCAGCGGGCAGGGGGCAACTAATGAAAAACTGTTTTTT. Translating it yields CASGQGATNEKLFF. Looking up the rest from reference TRBV5-1 and TRBJ1-4 gives the full variable domain: KAGVTQTPRYLIKTRGQQVTLSCSPISGHRSVSWYQQTPGQGLQFLFEYFSETQRNKGNFPGRFSGRQFSNSRSEMNVSTLELGDSALYLCASGQGATNEKLFFGSGTQLSVL.